This TCR beta chain was recovered during a study of T-cell reconstitution after alpha-beta-depleted transplantation in children. The germline V gene has CDR1 KGHDR and CDR2 SFDVKD. The CDR3 totals 14 residues. The ends lost 4 bases at V and 4 bases at J; junction bases unmatched: 3. A library of TCRbeta sequences, prepared with unique molecular identifiers, was generated. Each CDR3 protein gets one entry after TCRdb re-called the PCR reads with MiXCR. The data show 150,000 to 250,000 distinct CDR3 sequences, 6.3% seen once. Study findings and constraints: Most T-cell counts and diversity one year after the transplant came from T cells that were newly produced. Where alpha-beta T cells came from about two months after transplant was reportedly several hundred expanded graft clones.

This clonotype was recorded at least ten times. Antigen unknown. The rearrangement joins TRBV24-1 to TRBJ2-3; 8 positions agree with TRBD2. This clonotype was obtained from a girl under three years old with combined immunodeficiency, due to receive a stem cell transplant. The starting material was PBMCs, obtained before TCRalphabeta/CD19-depleted stem cell transplant. CDR3 coding DNA: TGTGCCACCAGTGACCACGGGAGGGCAGATACGCAGTATTTT. It is translated as CATSDHGRADTQYF.